This T cell receptor (beta chain) was identified in a study of T cells expressing NK-cell markers. As for the study in general: Among eight sequenced donors, seven carried HCMV seropositivity while one was seronegative.

With respect to this clonotype: No antigen is known for it.

UMI-tagged 5'RACE template switching yielded the TCR beta cDNA. TCRdb re-called the 5' RACE reads, yielding one record per CDR3 amino acid sequence without DNA. The sample table includes 550,000 to 600,000 distinct CDR3 sequences. Germline V CDR1 and CDR2: DFQATT, SNEGSKA (reference sequence). The CDR3 is made up of 14 amino acids. Notes on the study in general: Four donors showed these clonotypes also leading the CD3+CD56-NKG2C+ fraction. A range of 1.0-7.0% of CD8+ T cells consisted of dominant NKG2C+ clonotypes in 5 to 7 donors.

The chain recombines TRBV20-1 with TRBJ2-1; no DNA is available, so the TRBD2 call from TCRdb remains unchecked. The source material was blood T cells: a sorted CD56 or NKG2C T cell subset, CD4+ or CD8+ T cells, or bulk PBMC T cells (not recorded which). The clonotype originates from a man between 18 and 35 years old in good health. Here the CDR3 reads CSASILAGDRKQFF.